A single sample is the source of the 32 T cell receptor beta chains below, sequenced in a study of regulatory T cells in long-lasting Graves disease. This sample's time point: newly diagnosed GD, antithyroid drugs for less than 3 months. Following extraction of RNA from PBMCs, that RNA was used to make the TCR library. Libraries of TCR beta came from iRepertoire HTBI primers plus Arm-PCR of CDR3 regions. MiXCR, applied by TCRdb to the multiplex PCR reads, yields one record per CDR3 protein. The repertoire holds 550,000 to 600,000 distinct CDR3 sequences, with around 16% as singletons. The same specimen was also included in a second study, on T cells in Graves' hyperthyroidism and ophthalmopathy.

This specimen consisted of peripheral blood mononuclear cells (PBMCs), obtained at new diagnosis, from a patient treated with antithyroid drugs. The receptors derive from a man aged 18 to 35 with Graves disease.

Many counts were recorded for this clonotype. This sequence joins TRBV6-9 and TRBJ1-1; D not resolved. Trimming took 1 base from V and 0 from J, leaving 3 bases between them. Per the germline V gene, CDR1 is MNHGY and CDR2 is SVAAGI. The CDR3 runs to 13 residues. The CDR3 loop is CASSYLVNTEAFF. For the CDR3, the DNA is TGTGCCAGCAGTTATTTGGTGAACACTGAAGCTTTCTTT.

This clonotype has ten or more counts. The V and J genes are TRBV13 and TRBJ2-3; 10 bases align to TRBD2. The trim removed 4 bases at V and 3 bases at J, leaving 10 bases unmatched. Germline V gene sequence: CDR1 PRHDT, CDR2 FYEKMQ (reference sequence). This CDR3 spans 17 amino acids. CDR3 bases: TGTGCCAGCAGCTCACCCGCAGGACTAGCGGCTACAGATACGCAGTATTTT. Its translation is CASSSPAGLAATDTQYF.

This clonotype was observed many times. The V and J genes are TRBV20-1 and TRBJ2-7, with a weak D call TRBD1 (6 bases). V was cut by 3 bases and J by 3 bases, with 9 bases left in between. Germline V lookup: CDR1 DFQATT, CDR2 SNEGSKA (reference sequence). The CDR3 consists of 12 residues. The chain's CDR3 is CSASPRGYEQYF. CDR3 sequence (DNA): TGCAGTGCTAGCCCCAGGGGCTACGAGCAGTACTTC.

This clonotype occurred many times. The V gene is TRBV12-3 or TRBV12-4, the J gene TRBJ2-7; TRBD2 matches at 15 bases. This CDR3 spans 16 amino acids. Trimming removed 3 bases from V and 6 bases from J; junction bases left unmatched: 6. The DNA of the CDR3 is TGTGCCAGCAGTTTTGGGGGACTAGCGGGAGGCGGCGAGCAGTACTTC. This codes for CASSFGGLAGGGEQYF.

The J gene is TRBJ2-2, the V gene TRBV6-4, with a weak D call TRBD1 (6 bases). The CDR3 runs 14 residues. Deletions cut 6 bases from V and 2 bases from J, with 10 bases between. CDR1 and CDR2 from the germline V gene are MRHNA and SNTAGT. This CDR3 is CASSGTINTGELFF. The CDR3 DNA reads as TGTGCCAGCAGCGGGACAATAAACACCGGGGAGCTGTTTTTT.

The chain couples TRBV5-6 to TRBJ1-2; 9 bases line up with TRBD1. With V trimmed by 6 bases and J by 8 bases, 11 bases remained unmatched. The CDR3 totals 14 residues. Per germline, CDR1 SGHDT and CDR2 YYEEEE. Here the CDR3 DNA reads TGTGCCAGCAACACATTCACAGGGGGCGGGGGCTACACCTTC. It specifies CASNTFTGGGGYTF.

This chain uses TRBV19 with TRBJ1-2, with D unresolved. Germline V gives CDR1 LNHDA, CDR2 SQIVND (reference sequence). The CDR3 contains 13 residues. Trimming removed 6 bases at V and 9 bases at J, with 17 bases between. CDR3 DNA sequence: TGTGCCAGTAGCCCACTCTCCGGCAGCCGCTACACCTTC. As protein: CASSPLSGSRYTF.

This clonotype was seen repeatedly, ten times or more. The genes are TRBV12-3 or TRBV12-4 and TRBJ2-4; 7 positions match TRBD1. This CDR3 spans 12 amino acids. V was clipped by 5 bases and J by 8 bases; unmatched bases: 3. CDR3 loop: CASSPGTDIQYF. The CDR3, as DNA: TGTGCCAGCAGTCCCGGGACAGACATTCAGTACTTC.

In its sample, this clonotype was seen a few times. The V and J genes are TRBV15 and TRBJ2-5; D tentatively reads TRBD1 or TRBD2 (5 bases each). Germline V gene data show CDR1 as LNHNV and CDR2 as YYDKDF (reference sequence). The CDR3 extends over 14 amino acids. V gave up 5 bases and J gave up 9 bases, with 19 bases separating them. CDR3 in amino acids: CATSPPGGLEAQYF. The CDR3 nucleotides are TGTGCCACCAGCCCCCCTGGGGGTCTGGAGGCCCAGTACTTC.

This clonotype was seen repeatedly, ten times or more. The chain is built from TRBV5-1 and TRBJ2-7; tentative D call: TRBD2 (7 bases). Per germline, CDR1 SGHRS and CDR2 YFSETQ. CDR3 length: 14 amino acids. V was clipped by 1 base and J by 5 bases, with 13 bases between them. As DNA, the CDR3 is TGCGCCAGCAGCTTGACGGGGGGCGGTGACGAGCAGTACTTC. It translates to CASSLTGGGDEQYF.

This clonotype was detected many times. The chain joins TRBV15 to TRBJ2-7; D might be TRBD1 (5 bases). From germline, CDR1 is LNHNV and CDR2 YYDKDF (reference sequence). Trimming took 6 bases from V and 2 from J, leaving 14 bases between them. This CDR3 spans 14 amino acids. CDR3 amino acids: CATSYDSRPYEQYF. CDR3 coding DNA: TGTGCCACCAGTTACGACAGTCGGCCCTACGAGCAGTACTTC.

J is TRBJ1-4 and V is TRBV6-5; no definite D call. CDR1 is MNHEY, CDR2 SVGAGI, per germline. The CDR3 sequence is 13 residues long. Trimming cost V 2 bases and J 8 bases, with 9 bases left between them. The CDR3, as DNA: TGTGCCAGCAGTTACGGAGGAGGGGAAAAACTGTTTTTT. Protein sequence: CASSYGGGEKLFF.

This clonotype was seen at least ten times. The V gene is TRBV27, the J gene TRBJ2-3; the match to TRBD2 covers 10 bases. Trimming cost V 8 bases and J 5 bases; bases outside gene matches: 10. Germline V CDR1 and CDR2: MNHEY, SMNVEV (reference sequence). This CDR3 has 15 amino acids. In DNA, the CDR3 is TGTGCCAGCGCCCTTAGCGGGGGGCGGGGAGATACGCAGTATTTT. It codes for CASALSGGRGDTQYF.

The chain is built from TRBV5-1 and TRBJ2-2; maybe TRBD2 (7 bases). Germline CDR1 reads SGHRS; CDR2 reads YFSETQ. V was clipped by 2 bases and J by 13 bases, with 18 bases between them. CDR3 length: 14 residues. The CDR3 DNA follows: TGCGCCAGCAGCTTCGAGGACAGCGGGATTGGGCTGTTTTTT. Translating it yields CASSFEDSGIGLFF.

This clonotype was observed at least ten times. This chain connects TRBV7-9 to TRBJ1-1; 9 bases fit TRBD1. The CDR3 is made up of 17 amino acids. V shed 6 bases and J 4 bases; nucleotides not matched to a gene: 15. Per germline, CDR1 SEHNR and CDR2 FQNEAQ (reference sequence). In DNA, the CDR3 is TGTGCCAGCAGGAGTATGGACAGGGGATTGGTGGGCACTGAAGCTTTCTTT. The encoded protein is CASRSMDRGLVGTEAFF.

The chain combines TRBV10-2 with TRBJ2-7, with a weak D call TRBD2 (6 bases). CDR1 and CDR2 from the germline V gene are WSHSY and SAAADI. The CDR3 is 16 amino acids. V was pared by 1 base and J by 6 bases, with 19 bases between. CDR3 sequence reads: CASSEWGLEGRGEQYF. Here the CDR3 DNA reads TGCGCCAGCAGTGAGTGGGGACTGGAAGGGCGCGGCGAGCAGTACTTC.

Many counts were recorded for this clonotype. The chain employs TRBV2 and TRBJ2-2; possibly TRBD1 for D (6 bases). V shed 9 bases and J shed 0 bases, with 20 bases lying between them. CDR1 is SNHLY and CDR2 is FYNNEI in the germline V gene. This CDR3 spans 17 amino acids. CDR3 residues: CARVPGQRDANTGELFF. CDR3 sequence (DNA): TGTGCCAGAGTACCGGGACAAAGGGACGCGAACACCGGGGAGCTGTTTTTT.

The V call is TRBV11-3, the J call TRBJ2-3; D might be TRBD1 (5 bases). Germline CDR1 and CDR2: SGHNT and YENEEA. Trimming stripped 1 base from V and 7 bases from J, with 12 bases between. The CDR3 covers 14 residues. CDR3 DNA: TGTGCCAGCAGCTTAGGGGGCCCGATATATACGCAGTATTTT. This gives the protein CASSLGGPIYTQYF.

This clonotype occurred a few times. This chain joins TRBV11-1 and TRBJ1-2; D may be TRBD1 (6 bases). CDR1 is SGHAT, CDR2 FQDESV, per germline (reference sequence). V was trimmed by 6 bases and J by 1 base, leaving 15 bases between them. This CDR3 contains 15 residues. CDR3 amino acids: CASSQTDSLNYGYTF. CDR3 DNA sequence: TGTGCCAGCAGTCAGACGGACAGTCTTAACTATGGCTACACCTTC.

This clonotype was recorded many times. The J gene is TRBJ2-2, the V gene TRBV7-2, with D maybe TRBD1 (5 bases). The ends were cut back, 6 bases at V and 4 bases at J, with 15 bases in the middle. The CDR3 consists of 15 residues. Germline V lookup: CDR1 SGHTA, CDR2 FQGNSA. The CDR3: CASRPDSAVTGELFF. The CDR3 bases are TGTGCCAGCAGGCCCGACAGCGCCGTCACCGGGGAGCTGTTTTTT.

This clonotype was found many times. CDR3 DNA sequence: TGTGCCAGCAGCCCCGACAGCTGTGAGGCTTTCTTT. Its translation: CASSPDSCEAFF. The gene calls are TRBV11-2 and TRBJ1-1, with D maybe TRBD1 (5 bases). Trimming removed 5 bases from V and 11 bases from J, with 15 bases in between. Looked up from germline, CDR1 is SGHAT and CDR2 is FQNNGV. There are 12 residues in the CDR3.

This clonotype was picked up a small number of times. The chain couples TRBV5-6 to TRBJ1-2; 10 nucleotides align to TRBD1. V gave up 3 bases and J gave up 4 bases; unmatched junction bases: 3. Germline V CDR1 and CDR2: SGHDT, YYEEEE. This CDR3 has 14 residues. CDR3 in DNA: TGTGCCAGCAGCTGGACAGGGGGTTCCTATGGCTACACCTTC. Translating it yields CASSWTGGSYGYTF.

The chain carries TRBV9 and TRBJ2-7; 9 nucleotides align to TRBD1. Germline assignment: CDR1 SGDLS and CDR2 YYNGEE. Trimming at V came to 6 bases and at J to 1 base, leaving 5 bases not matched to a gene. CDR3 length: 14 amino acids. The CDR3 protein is CASNSGTGSYEQYF. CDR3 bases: TGTGCCAGCAACTCCGGGACAGGGTCCTACGAGCAGTACTTC.

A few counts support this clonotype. The CDR3 sequence: CASSLASLSEQFF. The CDR3 nucleotides read TGCGCCAGCAGCTTGGCTTCTCTCAGTGAGCAGTTCTTC. The rearrangement uses TRBV5-1 and TRBJ2-1; no firm D call. This CDR3 contains 13 residues. Germline CDR1 reads SGHRS; CDR2 reads YFSETQ. Trimming cost V 0 bases and J 9 bases, with 10 bases left between them.

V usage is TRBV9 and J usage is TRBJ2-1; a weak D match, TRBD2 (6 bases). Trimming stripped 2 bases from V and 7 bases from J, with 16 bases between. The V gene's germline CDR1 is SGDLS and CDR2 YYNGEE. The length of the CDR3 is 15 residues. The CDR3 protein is CASSVSSESWNEQFF. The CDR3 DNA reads TGTGCCAGCAGCGTGTCTAGCGAGTCGTGGAATGAGCAGTTCTTC.

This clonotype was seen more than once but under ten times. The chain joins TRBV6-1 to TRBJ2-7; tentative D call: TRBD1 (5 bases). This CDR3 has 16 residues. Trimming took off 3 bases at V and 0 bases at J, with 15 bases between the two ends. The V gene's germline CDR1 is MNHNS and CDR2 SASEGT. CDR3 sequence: CASSDARQSSSYEQYF. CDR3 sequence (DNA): TGTGCCAGCAGTGACGCGCGACAGTCGAGCTCCTACGAGCAGTACTTC.

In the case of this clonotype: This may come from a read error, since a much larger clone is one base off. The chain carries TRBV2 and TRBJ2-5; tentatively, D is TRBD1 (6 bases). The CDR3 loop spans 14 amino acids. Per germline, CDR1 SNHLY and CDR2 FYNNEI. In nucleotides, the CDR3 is TGTGCCAACAGTGAAAACGGCAGGGGACAGACCCAGTACTTC. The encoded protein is CANSENGRGQTQYF.

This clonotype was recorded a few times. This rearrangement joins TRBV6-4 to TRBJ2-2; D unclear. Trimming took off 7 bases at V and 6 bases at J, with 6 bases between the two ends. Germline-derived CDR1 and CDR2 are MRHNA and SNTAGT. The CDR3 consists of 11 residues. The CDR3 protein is CASISSGELFF. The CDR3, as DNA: TGTGCCAGCATCTCTTCCGGGGAGCTGTTTTTT.

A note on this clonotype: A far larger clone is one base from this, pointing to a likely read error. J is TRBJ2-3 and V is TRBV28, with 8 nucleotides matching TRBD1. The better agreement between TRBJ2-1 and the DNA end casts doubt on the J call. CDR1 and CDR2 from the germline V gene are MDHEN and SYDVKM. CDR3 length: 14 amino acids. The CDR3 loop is CASSRGQGTYEQFF. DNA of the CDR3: TGTGCCAGCAGTCGTGGACAGGGTACCTACGAGCAGTTCTTC.

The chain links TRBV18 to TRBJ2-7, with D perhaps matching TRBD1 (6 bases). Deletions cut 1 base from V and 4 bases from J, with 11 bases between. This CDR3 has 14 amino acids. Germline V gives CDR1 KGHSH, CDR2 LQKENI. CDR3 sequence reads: CASSPRQEIYEQYF. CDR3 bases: TGTGCCAGCTCACCACGACAGGAGATTTACGAGCAGTACTTC.

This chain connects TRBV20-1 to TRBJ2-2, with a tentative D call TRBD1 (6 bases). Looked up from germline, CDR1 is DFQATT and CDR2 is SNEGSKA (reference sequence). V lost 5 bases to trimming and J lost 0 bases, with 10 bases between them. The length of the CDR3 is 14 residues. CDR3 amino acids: CSAAGTTNTGELFF. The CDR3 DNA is TGCAGTGCTGCCGGGACAACGAACACCGGGGAGCTGTTTTTT.

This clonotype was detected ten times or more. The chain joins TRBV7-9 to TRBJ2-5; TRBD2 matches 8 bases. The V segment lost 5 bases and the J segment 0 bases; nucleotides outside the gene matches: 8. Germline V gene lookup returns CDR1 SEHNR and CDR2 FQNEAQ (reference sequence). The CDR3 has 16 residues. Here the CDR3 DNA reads TGTGCCAGCAGCGGGGGAGCTAGCGGGTACCAAGAGACCCAGTACTTC. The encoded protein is CASSGGASGYQETQYF.